The 9 T cell receptor beta chains presented below share a single source sample, sequenced in a study of blood T cell repertoires in COVID-19. Only in-frame clones appear in the TCRdb table, and some are missing; sequencing was by immunoSEQ multiplex PCR. The sample records some 120,000 clones, about 70% being singletons. What was sequenced was peripheral blood. Receptor source: a woman between 65 and 79 years old with acute or convalescent COVID-19.

This clone was detected only a few times. The chain has TRBV2 and TRBJ1-2; 7 bases fit TRBD1. The germline CDR1 and CDR2 sequences are SNHLY and FYNNEI. The CDR3 has 15 residues. With V trimmed by 5 bases and J by 4 bases, 10 bases remained unmatched. The CDR3 is CASSRVDRAGYGYTF. In DNA, the CDR3 is TGTGCCAGCAGTCGGGTAGACAGGGCGGGCTATGGCTACACCTTC.

CDR3 sequence reads: CASSTTYEQYF. The CDR3 nucleotides are TGTGCCAGCAGTACTACCTACGAGCAGTACTTC. The chain has TRBV12-3 or TRBV12-4 and TRBJ2-7; D ambiguous. Trimming took off 5 bases at V and 2 bases at J, with 4 bases between the two ends. The CDR3 is 11 residues long.

The rearrangement links TRBV5-5 to TRBJ1-2, with unresolved D. Germline loops: CDR1 SGHKS, CDR2 YYEKEE (reference sequence). V dropped 0 bases and J dropped 8 bases, with 11 bases sitting between them. The CDR3 sequence is 13 residues long. CDR3 loop: CASSLDRTGGYTF. CDR3 bases: TGTGCCAGCAGCTTGGACAGAACGGGGGGCTACACCTTC.

J is TRBJ2-7 and V is TRBV5-1, with D unresolved. V lost 4 bases and J 7 bases, leaving 15 bases between the germline ends. This CDR3 spans 13 amino acids. Germline V CDR1 and CDR2: SGHRS, YFSETQ. The CDR3 nucleotides read TGCGCCAGCAGCCAATCTGGGCCGGCTGAGCAGTACTTC. It specifies CASSQSGPAEQYF.

This chain uses TRBV11-2 with TRBJ2-3; 8 bases map to TRBD2. J lost 1 base, V lost 4 bases, and 4 bases had no gene match. Germline V gives CDR1 SGHAT, CDR2 FQNNGV. The CDR3 loop spans 15 amino acids. The CDR3 sequence: CASSWISGGTDTQYF. CDR3 nucleotides: TGTGCCAGCAGCTGGATTAGCGGGGGCACAGATACGCAGTATTTT.

This sequence joins TRBV27 and TRBJ1-1, with D possibly TRBD1 on 5 matching bases. Germline V CDR1 and CDR2: MNHEY, SMNVEV (reference sequence). Trimming pared 5 bases from V and 1 base from J, leaving 20 bases between. This CDR3 has 17 amino acids. The CDR3 DNA reads TGTGCCAGCAGTCAGCAGGGTTCCCACCTCCAGAACACTGAAGCTTTCTTT. Translating it yields CASSQQGSHLQNTEAFF.

The chain couples TRBV4-1 to TRBJ1-2; 12 bases agree with TRBD1. The CDR3 sequence is 16 residues long. V trimming: 4 bases; J trimming: 6 bases; junction bases outside the gene matches: 9. Germline V gene lookup returns CDR1 MGHRA and CDR2 YSYEKL. The CDR3 nucleotides read TGCGCCAGCAGCCCATTAGGGGACAGGGGGCTGGATGGCTACACCTTC. It codes for CASSPLGDRGLDGYTF.

This chain connects TRBV5-6 to TRBJ2-3, with 8 bases aligning to TRBD1. Germline CDR1 SGHDT, CDR2 YYEEEE. V lost 9 bases to trimming and J lost 6 bases; unmatched junction nucleotides: 9. The CDR3 runs to 13 residues. The CDR3 sequence: CATKQGGTDTQYF. In DNA, the CDR3 is TGTGCCACCAAACAGGGGGGAACGGATACGCAGTATTTT.

This clone was observed a handful of times. This chain joins TRBV5-4 and TRBJ1-2; the D gene is possibly TRBD1 (6 bases). This CDR3 has 13 amino acids. CDR1 and CDR2 from the germline V gene are SGHNT and YYREEE (reference sequence). The ends were cut back, 4 bases at V and 2 bases at J, with 9 bases in the middle. In nucleotides, the CDR3 is TGTGCCAGCAGCGTGGACAGCAACTATGGCTACACCTTC. The encoded protein is CASSVDSNYGYTF.